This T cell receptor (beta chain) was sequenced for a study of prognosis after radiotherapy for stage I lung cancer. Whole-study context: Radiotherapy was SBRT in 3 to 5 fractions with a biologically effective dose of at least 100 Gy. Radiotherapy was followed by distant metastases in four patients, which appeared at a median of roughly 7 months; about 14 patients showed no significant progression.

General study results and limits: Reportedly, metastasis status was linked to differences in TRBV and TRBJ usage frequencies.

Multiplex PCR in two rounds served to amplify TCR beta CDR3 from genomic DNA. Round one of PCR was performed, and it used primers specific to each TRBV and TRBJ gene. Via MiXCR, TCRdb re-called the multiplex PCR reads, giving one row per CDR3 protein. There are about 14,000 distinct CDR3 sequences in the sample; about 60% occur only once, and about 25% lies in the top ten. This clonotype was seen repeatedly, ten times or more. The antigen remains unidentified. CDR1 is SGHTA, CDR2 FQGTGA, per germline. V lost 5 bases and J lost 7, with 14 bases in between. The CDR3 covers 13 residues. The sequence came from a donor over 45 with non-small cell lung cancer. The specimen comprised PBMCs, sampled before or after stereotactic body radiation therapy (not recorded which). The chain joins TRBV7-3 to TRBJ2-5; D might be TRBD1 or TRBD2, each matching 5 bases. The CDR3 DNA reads TGTGCCAGCAGCGACAGTGGGACGGGGACCCAGTACTTC. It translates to CASSDSGTGTQYF.